This TCR beta chain is drawn from a study of T cell repertoires and HLA-DP antigens. Study-level background: Alloreactive CD4+ T cells targeted HLA-DP on transduced HeLa. Donor ages ranged from 18-to-29 to 60-to-69; two men, one woman.

Notes on this clone: What it recognizes is unknown.

Germline CDR1 reads MDHEN; CDR2 reads SYDVKM. The CDR3 consists of 15 residues. V was clipped by 6 bases and J by 1 base, with 14 bases between them. TCRdb's copy holds only in-frame clones and misses some; the assay was immunoSEQ multiplex PCR. The sample lists some 110,000 clones; around 93% were seen once. The chain links TRBV28 to TRBJ2-3; no clear D gene. The sequence derives from a woman in her late teens or twenties in good health and CMV-seronegative. Sequencing was done on a sample of CD4+ T cells from PBMCs. The CDR3 loop reads CASRRGGQGTDTQYF. In nucleotides, the CDR3 is TGTGCCAGCAGGCGAGGTGGGCAGGGCACAGATACGCAGTATTTT. The variable domain in full, completed from reference TRBV28 and TRBJ2-3, reads DVKVTQSSRYLVKRTGEKVFLECVQDMDHENMFWYRQDPGLGLRLIYFSYDVKMKEKGDIPEGYSVSREKKERFSLILESASTNQTSMYLCASRRGGQGTDTQYFGPGTRLTVL.